This T cell receptor (beta chain) was sequenced for a study of Ad26.COV2.S vaccination and SARS-CoV-2 variants. Study-level information: Ad26.COV2.S given intramuscularly, once or twice 56 days apart. Study findings and constraints: There was a possibility that the TCR breadth and depth analyses underestimated total T cell responses. Compared with placebo recipients, vaccine recipients had higher spike-specific TCR breadth.

This CDR3 is 15 amino acids long. V shed 0 bases and J shed 3 bases, with 12 bases lying between them. Germline values: CDR1 SQVTM, CDR2 ANQGSEA. Treatment specified: around 19 received Ad26.COV2.S at low or high dose, single or two shots; five or six received placebo; per-sample allocation not given. Sample collection was performed on day 63 after the first vaccine or placebo injection. The sample came from a Boston adult aged 18-55 years. In regard to this clone: What it binds is not known.

Sequencing used immunoSEQ multiplex PCR; TCRdb keeps in-frame clones, though not all of them. Among about 350,000 clones listed, approximately 85% were seen once. This TCR came from a person between 18 and 65 years old who received the Ad26.COV2.S COVID-19 vaccine or a placebo. Sequences were derived from peripheral blood, sampled in a trial of Ad26.COV2.S vaccine versus placebo. The chain couples TRBV29-1 to TRBJ2-4, with D maybe TRBD2 (5 bases). CDR3 region: CSVEEVWGVKNIQYF. CDR3 DNA: TGCAGCGTTGAAGAAGTGTGGGGAGTCAAAAACATTCAGTACTTC.